Listed here are 9 T cell receptor beta chains from one sample, sequenced in a study of T cell repertoires in cytomegalovirus infection. Their cognate antigens are unknown. TCRdb processed the reads anew with MiXCR; each CDR3 protein has one entry. The sample has around 130,000 distinct CDR3 sequences, approximately 24% seen once. The sequenced sample was PBMCs, sequenced either directly or after in vitro stimulation (not recorded which). All receptors derive from a human donor in good health (CMV status not recorded). Some clones in this sample may be carry-over from other donors' samples.

This chain uses TRBV6-6 with TRBJ1-5; D is undetermined. The CDR3 consists of 15 residues. Trimming stripped 7 bases from V and 5 bases from J, with 18 bases between. Germline-derived CDR1 and CDR2 are MNHNY and SVGAGI (reference sequence). The CDR3 region has the DNA TGTGCCAGCATAAATGTCGTCCCCGGAGATCAGCCCCAGCATTTT. It specifies CASINVVPGDQPQHF.

This clonotype has a handful of counts. V usage is TRBV28 and J usage is TRBJ1-2; D remains ambiguous. The CDR3 is 16 amino acids. Germline lookup yields CDR1 MDHEN and CDR2 SYDVKM. V was pared by 5 bases and J by 1 base, with 17 bases between. The CDR3 is CASSPTGSRLNYGYTF. CDR3 in DNA: TGTGCCAGCAGTCCAACCGGGAGCCGCCTTAACTATGGCTACACCTTC.

The chain is built from TRBV27 and TRBJ1-2; tentative D call: TRBD1 (6 bases). CDR3 length: 13 residues. CDR1 MNHEY and CDR2 SMNVEV come from the germline V gene (reference sequence). V was cut by 10 bases and J by 2 bases, with 14 bases left in between. CDR3 sequence (DNA): TGTGCCACCCGGACAGCCCAGAACTATGGCTACACCTTC. Amino acid sequence: CATRTAQNYGYTF.

This clonotype occurred many times. CDR3: CASSQFHIVRSSYEQYV. CDR3 in DNA: TGCGCCAGCAGTCAATTTCATATTGTCCGGAGCTCCTACGAGCAGTACGTC. The chain has TRBV23-1 and TRBJ2-7; D gene unclear. TRBV23-1 is noted as an ORF with a role that remains uncertain. CDR3 length equals 17 residues. The germline V and J ends were trimmed by 1 base and 0 bases, with 16 bases remaining between them.

The table lists this clonotype with many counts. This chain joins TRBV7-3 and TRBJ2-2, with TRBD1 identical over 7 bases. The V gene's germline CDR1 is SGHTA and CDR2 FQGTGA. V lost 5 bases to trimming and J lost 6 bases; unmatched junction nucleotides: 9. The CDR3 contains 15 residues. The CDR3 bases are TGTGCCAGCAGCCCGGGACAGTCCAACCCCGGGGAGCTGTTTTTT. The encoded protein is CASSPGQSNPGELFF. Combining the CDR3 with reference TRBV7-3 and TRBJ2-2 gives the whole variable domain GAGVSQTPSNKVTEKGKYVELRCDPISGHTALYWYRQSLGQGPEFLIYFQGTGAADDSGLPNDRFFAVRPEGSVSTLKIQRTERGDSAVYLCASSPGQSNPGELFFGEGSRLTVL.

The genes are TRBV19 and TRBJ2-7; 7 positions match TRBD1. Trimming removed 8 bases from V and 5 bases from J; junction bases left unmatched: 3. Germline V CDR1 and CDR2: LNHDA, SQIVND (reference sequence). The CDR3 totals 11 residues. Here the CDR3 reads CASRQGHEQYV. CDR3 bases: TGTGCCAGTCGACAGGGACACGAGCAGTACGTC.

In this sample, this clonotype turned up a few times. This chain connects TRBV27 to TRBJ2-7; perhaps TRBD2 as D (6 bases). This CDR3 is 13 amino acids long. Germline V lookup: CDR1 MNHEY, CDR2 SMNVEV (reference sequence). Trimming took off 4 bases at V and 5 bases at J, with 12 bases between the two ends. In DNA, the CDR3 is TGTGCCAGCAGTTGGGGACTGGGGGACGAGCAGTACGTC. It translates to CASSWGLGDEQYV.

This clonotype was observed many times. The V gene is TRBV7-2, the J gene TRBJ1-5; TRBD1 aligns across 10 bases. CDR1 and CDR2 from the germline V gene are SGHTA and FQGNSA. This CDR3 region has 17 residues. V trimming: 5 bases; J trimming: 6 bases; junction bases outside the gene matches: 13. DNA of the CDR3: TGTGCCAGCAGCCCGAAAGGGGGACAGGGGTTCCCTCAGCCCCAGCATTTT. It codes for CASSPKGGQGFPQPQHF.

This clonotype was detected ten times or more. CDR3 DNA: TGTGCCAGCAGCTTAAATCGGCAGGCCAACTATGGCTACACCTTC. Amino acids: CASSLNRQANYGYTF. The chain employs TRBV7-8 and TRBJ1-2, with no clear D. Trimming shortened V by 2 bases and J by 2 bases, and 12 bases separated the two germline ends. The germline CDR1 and CDR2 sequences are SGHVS and FQNEAQ. The length of the CDR3 is 15 residues. The variable domain in full, with the rest retrieved from reference TRBV7-8 and TRBJ1-2, is GAGVSQSPRYKVAKRGQDVALRCDPISGHVSLFWYQQALGQGPEFLTYFQNEAQLDKSGLPSDRFFAERPEGSVSTLKIQRTQQEDSAVYLCASSLNRQANYGYTFGSGTRLTVV.